One sample yielded the 10 T cell receptor beta chains listed below, sequenced in a study of cytomegalovirus exposure and HLA in healthy donors. The PCR ran on 60 Vbeta and 13 Jbeta primers. Data came from immunoSEQ multiplex PCR; TCRdb stores just in-frame clones and leaves some out. The sample consists of 150,000 to 200,000 clones, approximately 86% of them appearing once. Sequencing was done on a sample of PBMCs. All receptors derive from a woman aged 18-29 years in good health and CMV-seronegative.

This clone was detected once. The V call is TRBV5-1, the J call TRBJ2-3; TRBD2 aligns across 9 bases. The CDR3 runs to 15 residues. Germline V gene data show CDR1 as SGHRS and CDR2 as YFSETQ. V lost 1 base, J lost 6 bases, and 6 bases stayed unmatched. The CDR3 protein is CASSLTAGGHDTQYF. The CDR3 nucleotides read TGCGCCAGCAGCTTGACTGCGGGGGGGCACGATACGCAGTATTTT.

In this sample, this clone turned up once. The CDR3 sequence: CASSKAPLNGVKQYF. The DNA of the CDR3 is TGTGCCAGCAGCAAGGCCCCCCTTAATGGAGTAAAGCAGTACTTC. The chain has TRBV5-8 and TRBJ2-7, with D unresolved. V was shortened by 4 bases and J by 8 bases, with 22 bases between the two germline ends. From germline, CDR1 is SGHTS and CDR2 YDEGEE. The CDR3 contains 15 residues.

This clone was seen only once. The rearrangement joins TRBV6-1 to TRBJ2-3; 12 nucleotides agree with TRBD2. This CDR3 contains 18 residues. CDR1 is MNHNS, CDR2 SASEGT, per germline. Trimming cost V 1 base and J 1 base; bases outside gene matches: 6. The CDR3 region is CASSEGPGLAGRTDTQYF. The CDR3 DNA reads TGTGCCAGCAGTGAAGGTCCGGGACTAGCGGGTCGCACAGATACGCAGTATTTT.

The chain employs TRBV5-4 and TRBJ1-2; the D is unclear. The germline V and J ends were trimmed by 4 bases and 4 bases, with 17 bases remaining between them. This CDR3 contains 15 residues. Germline CDR1 and CDR2: SGHNT and YYREEE (reference sequence). CDR3 protein: CASSDPRGGRYGYTF. The CDR3 nucleotides read TGTGCCAGCAGCGACCCGAGAGGAGGCCGCTATGGCTACACCTTC.

The chain carries TRBV5-5 and TRBJ1-5; D not certain. The ends were cut back, 4 bases at V and 5 bases at J, with 16 bases in the middle. The CDR3 totals 15 residues. The V gene's germline CDR1 is SGHKS and CDR2 YYEKEE (reference sequence). The DNA of the CDR3 is TGTGCCAGCAGCCCTTTCCGGGATGTCTATCAGCCCCAGCATTTT. This sequence encodes CASSPFRDVYQPQHF.

This sequence joins TRBV7-2 and TRBJ2-2; a possible D gene is TRBD1 (5 bases). Germline-derived CDR1 and CDR2 are SGHTA and FQGNSA. V was pared by 5 bases and J by 6 bases, with 16 bases between. The CDR3 contains 15 residues. In nucleotides, the CDR3 is TGTGCCAGCAGCAGGGGCTTAGGCAGCTCCGGGGAGCTGTTTTTT. Encoded protein: CASSRGLGSSGELFF.

The gene calls are TRBV19 and TRBJ2-1; TRBD2 matches at 9 bases. The CDR3 length is 15 residues. Germline V lookup: CDR1 LNHDA, CDR2 SQIVND (reference sequence). V dropped 6 bases and J dropped 2; count of bases not matched to a gene: 5. The CDR3 loop is CASSLSGSPYNEQFF. In DNA form, the CDR3 reads TGTGCCAGTAGCCTTAGCGGGAGTCCCTACAATGAGCAGTTCTTC.

This sequence joins TRBV28 and TRBJ2-1; 7 nucleotides match TRBD2. The CDR3 contains 15 residues. The V segment lost 8 bases and the J segment 4 bases; nucleotides outside the gene matches: 11. Germline V gene data show CDR1 as MDHEN and CDR2 as SYDVKM. The CDR3 reads CASGSGGVRYNEQFF. As DNA, the CDR3 is TGTGCCAGCGGGTCGGGGGGAGTGCGGTACAATGAGCAGTTCTTC. The full variable domain, its missing parts supplied by reference TRBV28 and TRBJ2-1, is DVKVTQSSRYLVKRTGEKVFLECVQDMDHENMFWYRQDPGLGLRLIYFSYDVKMKEKGDIPEGYSVSREKKERFSLILESASTNQTSMYLCASGSGGVRYNEQFFGPGTRLTVL.

This clone was detected a few times. V usage is TRBV10-3 and J usage is TRBJ1-1, with 9 bases that match TRBD1. J lost 5 bases, V lost 2 bases, and 6 bases had no gene match. The germline V gene has CDR1 ENHRY and CDR2 SYGVKD. The CDR3 spans 15 residues. The CDR3 region has the DNA TGTGCCATCAGTGAGACACAGGGGGCTTGGACTGAAGCTTTCTTT. Translating gives CAISETQGAWTEAFF.

V is TRBV4-1 and J is TRBJ1-2; unclear D gene. Between the trimmed V and J ends, which lost 0 bases and 6 bases, there was a span of 17 bases. The CDR3 contains 16 residues. Germline V CDR1 and CDR2: MGHRA, YSYEKL. CDR3 DNA sequence: TGCGCCAGCAGCCAAGATAACCGGGTAGGAGAAAATGGCTACACCTTC. Amino acid sequence: CASSQDNRVGENGYTF.